The 31 T cell receptor beta chains presented below share a single source sample, sequenced in a study of blood T cell repertoires in COVID-19. The table came from immunoSEQ multiplex PCR; TCRdb's copy has only in-frame clones and leaves some out. The sample carries around 160,000 clones, under 90% recorded once. The source material was peripheral blood. Receptor source: a woman aged 80 or over with acute or convalescent COVID-19.

V and J are TRBV9 and TRBJ1-1; D is perhaps TRBD1 (5 bases). Trimming took 3 bases from V and 5 from J, leaving 20 bases between them. The CDR3 runs to 16 residues. From germline, CDR1 is SGDLS and CDR2 YYNGEE. As DNA, the CDR3 is TGTGCCAGCAGCGCAGACCCTCGCGGGGGGTGGACTGAAGCTTTCTTT. Its protein is CASSADPRGGWTEAFF.

This chain joins TRBV19 and TRBJ1-2; a possible D gene is TRBD1 (6 bases). With 1 base removed from V and 8 bases from J, the gap between germline ends came to 14 bases. There are 14 residues in the CDR3. Per the germline V gene, CDR1 is LNHDA and CDR2 is SQIVND (reference sequence). CDR3 DNA sequence: TGTGCCAGTAGTATAGTTGGGGGCGATTGGGGCTACACCTTC. Translating gives CASSIVGGDWGYTF.

The chain uses TRBV5-1 and TRBJ1-3, with D unclear. Germline CDR1 is SGHRS and CDR2 is YFSETQ. The CDR3 loop spans 16 amino acids. Trimming shortened V by 0 bases and J by 4 bases, and 14 bases separated the two germline ends. The CDR3 is CASSLAGVNRGNTIYF. The DNA for the CDR3 is TGCGCCAGCAGCTTGGCCGGTGTGAACAGAGGAAACACCATATATTTT.

This chain uses TRBV5-1 with TRBJ2-2; TRBD1 aligns across 10 bases. Germline loops: CDR1 SGHRS, CDR2 YFSETQ. The trim removed 0 bases at V and 7 bases at J, leaving 18 bases unmatched. The length of the CDR3 is 20 residues. CDR3 in amino acids: CASSLDEGRPGQGLSGELFF. CDR3 nucleotide sequence: TGCGCCAGCAGCTTGGATGAAGGGAGACCGGGACAGGGGCTTAGCGGGGAGCTGTTTTTT. Full variable domain (outside the CDR3, taken from reference TRBV5-1 and TRBJ2-2): KAGVTQTPRYLIKTRGQQVTLSCSPISGHRSVSWYQQTPGQGLQFLFEYFSETQRNKGNFPGRFSGRQFSNSRSEMNVSTLELGDSALYLCASSLDEGRPGQGLSGELFFGEGSRLTVL.

Here the CDR3 reads CASSPVPPRQGMGNTIYF. The CDR3 DNA reads TGTGCCAGCAGCCCCGTGCCCCCGCGACAGGGAATGGGAAACACCATATATTTT. The genes are TRBV9 and TRBJ1-3; 7 bases match TRBD1. CDR1 and CDR2 from the germline V gene are SGDLS and YYNGEE. Trimming took 4 bases from V and 4 from J; bases not matched to a gene: 17. This CDR3 is built from 18 residues.

Ten or more counts support this clone. DNA of the CDR3: TGTGCCAGCAGCTGGACTGGATCCTACAATGAGCAGTTCTTC. Its translation: CASSWTGSYNEQFF. The chain uses TRBV3-1 (or the pseudogene TRBV3-2) and TRBJ2-1; a weak D match, TRBD2 (5 bases). The CDR3 loop spans 14 amino acids. CDR1 is LGHDT and CDR2 is YNNKEL in the germline V gene (reference sequence). V lost 5 bases and J 1 base, leaving 9 bases between the germline ends.

The chain employs TRBV5-1 and TRBJ1-2; TRBD1 matches at 9 bases. Per the germline V gene, CDR1 is SGHRS and CDR2 is YFSETQ. This CDR3 has 14 amino acids. V lost 7 bases to trimming and J lost 2 bases; unmatched junction nucleotides: 6. The CDR3 is CASGTGPTNYGYTF. The CDR3 DNA reads TGCGCCAGCGGGACAGGGCCCACGAACTATGGCTACACCTTC.

The V call is TRBV4-2, the J call TRBJ2-7; 9 nucleotides align to TRBD2. Germline loops: CDR1 LGHNA, CDR2 YNFKEQ. The CDR3 totals 15 residues. Unmatched junction bases numbered 6, after V lost 4 bases and J lost 2 bases. Written as DNA, the CDR3 is TGTGCCAGCAGCCCGAGAGGGACTAGCACCTACGAGCAGTACTTC. The encoded protein is CASSPRGTSTYEQYF.

This chain uses TRBV28 with TRBJ2-3; D is unclear. Germline loops: CDR1 MDHEN, CDR2 SYDVKM. The CDR3 sequence is 12 residues long. V was cut by 0 bases and J by 7 bases, with 5 bases left in between. The CDR3: CASSLWSNTQYF. DNA for the CDR3: TGTGCCAGCAGTTTATGGTCAAATACGCAGTATTTT.

In the case of this clone: A junction boundary mismatches the germline segment, possibly from a read error. The rearrangement links TRBV2 to TRBJ2-7; 9 nucleotides align to TRBD1. Germline CDR1 reads SNHLY; CDR2 reads FYNNEI. The CDR3 contains 14 residues. CDR3 region: CASSPGTGRRGVGF. The DNA for the CDR3 is TGTGCCAGCAGCCCCGGGACAGGGAGACGGGGGGTCGGGTTC.

DNA for the CDR3: TGTGCCACGACCGGCGGGGGCTACGAGCAGTACTTC. It translates to CATTGGGYEQYF. This sequence joins TRBV6-5 and TRBJ2-7; 7 bases line up with TRBD2. The CDR3 loop spans 12 amino acids. Trimming at V came to 10 bases and at J to 3 bases, leaving 6 bases not matched to a gene. The germline CDR1 and CDR2 sequences are MNHEY and SVGAGI.

About this clone: The same CDR3 can be traced to other DNA sequences in this sample. The rearrangement joins TRBV5-1 to TRBJ2-3; D is undetermined. Germline loops: CDR1 SGHRS, CDR2 YFSETQ. This CDR3 contains 14 residues. V was pared by 0 bases and J by 2 bases, with 7 bases between. The CDR3 DNA reads as TGCGCCAGCAGCTTGGGACATAACACAGATACGCAGTATTTT. The encoded protein is CASSLGHNTDTQYF.

The rearrangement links TRBV2 to TRBJ1-1; possible D gene TRBD1, 6 bases. V was pared by 3 bases and J by 3 bases, with 11 bases between. Germline CDR1 is SNHLY and CDR2 is FYNNEI. CDR3 length: 14 residues. CDR3 in DNA: TGTGCCAGCAGTGATCTACAGGGTGACACTGAAGCTTTCTTT. Translating it yields CASSDLQGDTEAFF.

The chain combines TRBV5-5 with TRBJ2-5, with D unclear. The germline V gene has CDR1 SGHKS and CDR2 YYEKEE (reference sequence). The V and J ends lost 0 bases and 4 bases respectively, with 7 bases between them. The CDR3 has 13 amino acids. CDR3 DNA sequence: TGTGCCAGCAGCTTGGCCGGTTTAGAGACCCAGTACTTC. This gives the protein CASSLAGLETQYF.

The J gene is TRBJ2-3, the V gene TRBV5-1, with 12 bases lining up with TRBD1. The germline gives CDR1 SGHRS, CDR2 YFSETQ. This CDR3 has 15 residues. After removal of 4 bases from V and 4 bases from J, the junction contained 4 bases not matched to a gene. The CDR3 is CASSPGQGASDTQYF. The CDR3 coding sequence is TGCGCCAGCAGCCCGGGACAGGGGGCGTCAGATACGCAGTATTTT. Supplemented by reference TRBV5-1 and TRBJ2-3, the full variable domain reads KAGVTQTPRYLIKTRGQQVTLSCSPISGHRSVSWYQQTPGQGLQFLFEYFSETQRNKGNFPGRFSGRQFSNSRSEMNVSTLELGDSALYLCASSPGQGASDTQYFGPGTRLTVL.

V is TRBV2 and J is TRBJ1-4, with 7 positions matching TRBD1. The CDR3 contains 15 residues. The junction had 9 bases not matched to a gene; V was cut back by 4 bases and J by 7 bases. Germline values: CDR1 SNHLY, CDR2 FYNNEI. This CDR3 reads CASSAGTASREKLFF. The CDR3 DNA sequence: TGTGCCAGCAGTGCCGGGACAGCGAGTCGTGAAAAACTGTTTTTT.

The chain employs TRBV6-5 and TRBJ2-1; 10 nucleotides match TRBD2. V trimming: 8 bases; J trimming: 5 bases; junction bases outside the gene matches: 9. This CDR3 is built from 15 residues. Germline values: CDR1 MNHEY, CDR2 SVGAGI. CDR3 residues: CASGPTSGKNNEQFF. In DNA, the CDR3 is TGTGCCAGCGGTCCTACTAGCGGGAAAAACAATGAGCAGTTCTTC.

The chain recombines TRBV21-1 with TRBJ1-1. TRBV21-1 is classified as a pseudogene. The CDR3 loop spans 16 amino acids. CDR3 amino acids: CASSQTWKTLNTEAFF. The CDR3 DNA is TGTGCCAGCAGTCAAACGTGGAAGACTCTGAACACTGAAGCTTTCTTT.

The rearrangement uses TRBV28 and TRBJ2-6, with 9 bases identical to TRBD1. V lost 6 bases, J lost 0 bases, and 6 bases stayed unmatched. Germline lookup yields CDR1 MDHEN and CDR2 SYDVKM. This CDR3 contains 17 residues. CDR3 DNA sequence: TGTGCCAGCAGATCCGGGACAGGGTTCTCTGGGGCCAACGTCCTGACTTTC. This translates into CASRSGTGFSGANVLTF.

The chain joins TRBV5-4 to TRBJ1-6, with 7 bases lining up with TRBD1. The V segment lost 4 bases and the J segment 7 bases; nucleotides outside the gene matches: 2. The CDR3 contains 13 residues. Germline CDR1 reads SGHNT; CDR2 reads YYREEE (reference sequence). CDR3 protein: CASSLQGNSPLHF. In DNA, the CDR3 is TGTGCCAGCAGCCTACAGGGGAATTCACCCCTCCACTTT.

The chain employs TRBV19 and TRBJ2-2; 9 bases match TRBD1. The CDR3 has 15 residues. Unmatched junction bases numbered 10, after V lost 9 bases and J lost 5 bases. The germline V gene encodes CDR1 LNHDA and CDR2 SQIVND (reference sequence). The CDR3 DNA reads TGTGCCAGCCAATCCACAGGGGGCAGGACCGGGGAGCTGTTTTTT. Encoded protein: CASQSTGGRTGELFF.

V usage is TRBV9 and J usage is TRBJ1-2; tentative D call: TRBD1 (5 bases). The CDR3 has 15 residues. Germline V gives CDR1 SGDLS, CDR2 YYNGEE. With 10 bases removed from V and 1 base from J, the gap between germline ends came to 20 bases. Written as DNA, the CDR3 is TGTGCCGGCCATCCCTCGGACAACTATAACTATGGCTACACCTTC. Amino acid sequence: CAGHPSDNYNYGYTF.

J is TRBJ2-2 and V is TRBV10-1; D is unclear. Germline V gene data show CDR1 as WNHNN and CDR2 as SYGVQD (reference sequence). The CDR3 spans 14 residues. Trimming took off 5 bases at V and 0 bases at J, with 7 bases between the two ends. The chain's CDR3 is CASSTGSNTGELFF. In DNA, the CDR3 is TGCGCCAGCAGTACGGGTTCGAACACCGGGGAGCTGTTTTTT.

This clone was detected only a few times. The genes are TRBV7-2 and TRBJ1-1, with unresolved D. The ends were cut back, 6 bases at V and 5 bases at J, with 16 bases in the middle. CDR1 is SGHTA, CDR2 FQGNSA, per germline. This CDR3 comprises 14 residues. CDR3 region: CASSEQSLGTEAFF. The CDR3 DNA reads TGTGCCAGCAGTGAACAGAGCCTTGGGACTGAAGCTTTCTTT.

This clone came up once. The chain employs TRBV9 and TRBJ1-2; no firm D call. V was shortened by 0 bases and J by 0 bases, with 12 bases between the two germline ends. Germline V gene sequence: CDR1 SGDLS, CDR2 YYNGEE. This CDR3 is 16 amino acids long. The CDR3 sequence is CASSVDGRNSNYGYTF. In DNA, the CDR3 is TGTGCCAGCAGCGTAGATGGCAGGAACTCTAACTATGGCTACACCTTC.

The genes are TRBV2 and TRBJ2-1; the match to TRBD2 covers 8 bases. The CDR3 sequence is 16 residues long. The V gene end was trimmed by 3 bases and the J gene end by 10 bases; junction bases not matched to a gene: 14. Germline assignment: CDR1 SNHLY and CDR2 FYNNEI. Here the CDR3 reads CASSDLSGGFGSEQFF. DNA of the CDR3: TGTGCCAGCAGTGATTTGTCGGGGGGGTTCGGGTCGGAGCAGTTCTTC.

This clone was counted a single time. The chain is built from TRBV3-1 (or the pseudogene TRBV3-2) and TRBJ1-1; no firm D call. Per the germline V gene, CDR1 is LGHDT and CDR2 is YNNKEL (reference sequence). The CDR3 is 14 residues long. V was shortened by 4 bases and J by 4 bases, with 13 bases between the two germline ends. CDR3 nucleotides: TGTGCCAGCAGCCCTACCTCCGTAAGCACTGAAGCTTTCTTT. Protein product: CASSPTSVSTEAFF.

V is TRBV7-9 and J is TRBJ1-4; TRBD1 aligns across 8 bases. Germline lookup yields CDR1 SEHNR and CDR2 FQNEAQ (reference sequence). The trim removed 4 bases at V and 4 bases at J, leaving 8 bases unmatched. The length of the CDR3 is 16 residues. DNA for the CDR3: TGTGCCAGCAGCTCACAGGGGGAGGGGTTTAATGAAAAACTGTTTTTT. This sequence encodes CASSSQGEGFNEKLFF.

This chain connects TRBV7-6 to TRBJ2-1; 16 nucleotides align to TRBD2. Trimming cost V 1 base and J 1 base; bases outside gene matches: 7. The CDR3 spans 20 residues. Germline CDR1 SGHVS, CDR2 FNYEAQ. Here the CDR3 reads CASSLGSGLAGGRSYNEQFF. The CDR3 DNA reads TGTGCCAGCAGCTTAGGCTCGGGACTAGCGGGAGGGAGGTCCTACAATGAGCAGTTCTTC.

V usage is TRBV7-2 and J usage is TRBJ2-1; D might be TRBD2 (6 bases). Trimming took off 5 bases at V and 7 bases at J, with 12 bases between the two ends. The CDR3 loop spans 13 amino acids. CDR1 SGHTA and CDR2 FQGNSA come from the germline V gene. CDR3 region: CASSRDFLNEQFF. In nucleotides, the CDR3 is TGTGCCAGCAGCAGGGACTTCTTGAATGAGCAGTTCTTC.

The chain employs TRBV27 and TRBJ1-3; D uncertain. In germline, CDR1 is MNHEY, CDR2 SMNVEV (reference sequence). This CDR3 is 15 amino acids long. The V gene lost 3 bases and the J gene lost 5 bases, with 14 bases spanning the gap. In DNA, the CDR3 is TGTGCCAGCAGTTTGTCAGTGGACTTCCGAAACACCATATATTTT. As protein: CASSLSVDFRNTIYF.